This TCR beta chain was obtained from a study of a mutant IDH1 vaccine in newly diagnosed glioma. Study summary: Previous treatment comprised radiotherapy, temozolomide, or both, mostly both. Points from the study as a whole: Pseudoprogression seemingly bore no relation to changes in top peripheral T cell clonotypes. Altogether, 85% to 95% of patients exhibited vaccine-induced immune responses.

As to time point: baseline, week 1 (first vaccination visit). The sample's treatment: pre-vaccination baseline after standard-of-care therapy. New IDH1-mutant, ATRX-lost WHO grade 3 or 4 astrocytomas occurred in donors. Germline CDR1 reads GTSNPN; CDR2 reads SVGIG (reference sequence). Germline trimming cut 0 bases from V and 3 bases from J; bases unmatched to any gene: 8. The CDR3 spans 16 residues. Turning to this clone: Its antigen is still unknown.

The table came from immunoSEQ multiplex PCR; TCRdb's copy has only in-frame clones and leaves some out. Of tens of thousands of clones in the sample, approximately 93% were seen once. The sample here was PBMCs, taken from a glioma patient treated with radiotherapy, temozolomide or both. The sequence derives from a man between 40 and 49 years old with glioma. V gene TRBV30 combines with J gene TRBJ2-3, with 8 bases aligning to TRBD2. CDR3 loop: CAWSVGSGGLTDTQYF. The CDR3 nucleotides are TGTGCCTGGAGTGTAGGCAGCGGGGGCTTAACAGATACGCAGTATTTT.